Below are 26 T cell receptor beta chains sequenced from a single sample in a study of blood T cell repertoires in COVID-19. The data were produced by immunoSEQ multiplex PCR, yet TCRdb's version contains in-frame clones alone and is incomplete. The table has tens of thousands of clones, approximately 85% seen once. Material: peripheral blood. These receptors were collected from a man in his 60s with COVID-19, enrolled during active disease.

V and J are TRBV24-1 and TRBJ2-2; tentative D call: TRBD1 (6 bases). CDR3 length equals 13 residues. Trimming removed 11 bases from V and 1 base from J, with 10 bases in between. The germline V gene has CDR1 KGHDR and CDR2 SFDVKD. The DNA for the CDR3 is TGTGCCATCTTGGACAGGAACACCGGGGAGCTGTTTTTT. Translating gives CAILDRNTGELFF.

The chain is built from TRBV5-4 and TRBJ1-1; D may be TRBD1 (6 bases). This CDR3 has 13 residues. Trimming took off 4 bases at V and 8 bases at J, with 15 bases between the two ends. Germline values: CDR1 SGHNT, CDR2 YYREEE (reference sequence). The CDR3 sequence is CASSRQARVEAFF. The DNA of the CDR3 is TGTGCCAGCAGCAGACAGGCCCGGGTAGAAGCTTTCTTT.

The CDR3 sequence: CASSPGGVHYGYTF. CDR3 in DNA: TGTGCCAGCTCACCCGGCGGGGTTCATTATGGCTACACCTTC. The rearrangement joins TRBV18 to TRBJ1-2; D gene unclear. CDR1 KGHSH and CDR2 LQKENI come from the germline V gene. CDR3 length equals 14 residues. The V end was cut by 3 bases, the J end by 5 bases, with 13 bases between.

The gene calls are TRBV30 and TRBJ1-2; weak D call: TRBD1 (5 bases). CDR1 is GTSNPN and CDR2 is SVGIG in the germline V gene (reference sequence). Trimming stripped 4 bases from V and 7 bases from J, with 13 bases between. The CDR3 is 12 amino acids. The CDR3 loop is CAWMTERGGYTF. As DNA, the CDR3 is TGTGCCTGGATGACCGAAAGGGGTGGCTACACCTTC.

The chain uses TRBV18 and TRBJ2-5; D remains ambiguous. The CDR3 extends over 13 amino acids. Germline V gene data show CDR1 as KGHSH and CDR2 as LQKENI. V was cut by 1 base and J by 2 bases, with 5 bases left in between. The CDR3 loop is CASSPLNQETQYF. The DNA for the CDR3 is TGTGCCAGCTCACCACTTAATCAAGAGACCCAGTACTTC.

The rearrangement uses TRBV6-5 and TRBJ1-2, with 10 bases that match TRBD1. V shed 8 bases, J shed 3 bases, and the junction held 6 bases outside the gene matches. This CDR3 contains 14 residues. CDR1 MNHEY and CDR2 SVGAGI come from the germline V gene. The CDR3 sequence is CASRDRGRYYGYTF. The CDR3, as DNA: TGTGCCAGCCGGGACAGGGGCCGATACTATGGCTACACCTTC.

The gene calls are TRBV24-1 and TRBJ2-5; 9 positions agree with TRBD1. CDR1 and CDR2 (germline): KGHDR, SFDVKD. This CDR3 comprises 16 residues. The V and J ends lost 4 bases and 5 bases, in that order; junction bases with no gene match: 10. The chain's CDR3 is CATSDFTGGRRETQYF. In DNA, the CDR3 is TGTGCCACCAGTGACTTTACAGGGGGCAGGAGGGAGACCCAGTACTTC.

This clone came up a few times. This chain connects TRBV23-1 to TRBJ1-2, with TRBD1 matching over 7 bases. TRBV23-1 is marked as an open reading frame, function uncertain. The V gene end was trimmed by 6 bases and the J gene end by 6 bases; junction bases not matched to a gene: 10. There are 14 residues in the CDR3. The CDR3 DNA reads as TGCGCCAGCAGACGTATGGGACAGCCTCATGGCTACACCTTC. It encodes CASRRMGQPHGYTF.

This chain connects TRBV28 to TRBJ1-5; TRBD1 aligns across 10 bases. The length of the CDR3 is 18 residues. CDR1 is MDHEN and CDR2 is SYDVKM in the germline V gene. The junction had 12 bases not matched to a gene; V was cut back by 5 bases and J by 2 bases. This CDR3 is CASSLGTGDGKGNQPQHF. The CDR3 nucleotides read TGTGCCAGCAGTCTAGGGACAGGGGATGGAAAGGGCAATCAGCCCCAGCATTTT.

CDR3 residues: CASSPGGGELFF. CDR3 nucleotide sequence: TGTGCCAGCTCACCCGGAGGGGGGGAGCTGTTTTTT. The V call is TRBV18, the J call TRBJ2-2; D possibly corresponds to TRBD2 (6 bases). The V gene's germline CDR1 is KGHSH and CDR2 LQKENI. The CDR3 has 12 residues. Deletions cut 3 bases from V and 8 bases from J, with 7 bases between.

Here the CDR3 reads CASSRGTDTQYF. The CDR3 DNA reads as TGTGCCAGCAGCCGTGGCACAGATACGCAGTATTTT. The V and J genes are TRBV5-6 and TRBJ2-3; no reliable D call. The V end lost 4 bases, the J end lost 1 base, and 4 bases lay between the germline ends. The CDR3 is 12 amino acids. Germline V CDR1 and CDR2: SGHDT, YYEEEE.

The gene calls are TRBV2 and TRBJ1-1; D gene uncertain. Germline V gives CDR1 SNHLY, CDR2 FYNNEI. CDR3 length: 14 amino acids. V shed 2 bases and J shed 5 bases, with 12 bases lying between them. CDR3 coding DNA: TGTGCCAGCAGTGAAACTGGGGAGGGAACTGAAGCTTTCTTT. Protein sequence: CASSETGEGTEAFF.

The rearrangement uses TRBV3-1 (or the pseudogene TRBV3-2) and TRBJ1-2, with D hard to call. This CDR3 contains 14 residues. Germline V lookup: CDR1 LGHDT, CDR2 YNNKEL (reference sequence). Trimming took off 1 base at V and 7 bases at J, with 13 bases between the two ends. The CDR3 DNA reads TGTGCCAGCAGCCAAGGGGCCGGGGTTCTTGGCTACACCTTC. It specifies CASSQGAGVLGYTF.

The V and J genes are TRBV6-5 and TRBJ1-1, with D tentatively TRBD1 (6 bases). The V gene lost 6 bases and the J gene lost 0 bases, with 11 bases spanning the gap. CDR3 length: 14 residues. CDR1 and CDR2 from the germline V gene are MNHEY and SVGAGI. The CDR3 DNA is TGTGCCAGCAGCTTTGGGACACTGAACACTGAAGCTTTCTTT. The encoded protein is CASSFGTLNTEAFF.

The gene calls are TRBV29-1 and TRBJ2-1; 9 nucleotides agree with TRBD1. CDR3 length equals 13 residues. CDR1 SQVTM and CDR2 ANQGSEA come from the germline V gene. J gave up 7 bases and V 3 bases, and 4 bases lay outside the gene matches. The CDR3 bases are TGCAGCGTTGAGGGACAGGGCTTGAATGAGCAGTTCTTC. Residues: CSVEGQGLNEQFF.

The chain recombines TRBV15 with TRBJ1-5; D unresolved. CDR3 length: 12 residues. Germline CDR1 LNHNV, CDR2 YYDKDF (reference sequence). The V end lost 3 bases, the J end lost 7 bases, and 7 bases lay between the germline ends. The CDR3 sequence is CATSRVAQPQHF. CDR3 in DNA: TGTGCCACCAGCAGGGTAGCCCAGCCCCAGCATTTT.

The genes are TRBV2 and TRBJ1-6; D is uncertain. Trimming removed 9 bases at V and 6 bases at J, with 15 bases between. Germline loops: CDR1 SNHLY, CDR2 FYNNEI. The CDR3 is 14 residues long. This CDR3 reads CASLPEVVNSPLHF. Written as DNA, the CDR3 is TGTGCCAGTCTTCCCGAGGTGGTTAATTCACCCCTCCACTTT.

This clone was found once. The gene calls are TRBV19 and TRBJ1-2, with 9 bases that match TRBD1. Germline V gene data show CDR1 as LNHDA and CDR2 as SQIVND (reference sequence). Unmatched junction bases numbered 12, after V lost 6 bases and J lost 7 bases. The CDR3 spans 15 residues. DNA for the CDR3: TGTGCCAGTAGCGACCGGACAGGGGTTCCGTCTGGCTACACCTTC. Residues: CASSDRTGVPSGYTF.

The rearrangement links TRBV30 to TRBJ2-2; tentatively, D is TRBD2 (6 bases). The germline V gene has CDR1 GTSNPN and CDR2 SVGIG (reference sequence). This CDR3 is 12 amino acids long. Trimming shortened V by 5 bases and J by 8 bases, and 12 bases separated the two germline ends. This CDR3 is CAWGTGGGELFF. As DNA, the CDR3 is TGTGCCTGGGGTACTGGAGGGGGGGAGCTGTTTTTT.

The V gene is TRBV27, the J gene TRBJ2-5; 13 positions agree with TRBD2. Germline loops: CDR1 MNHEY, CDR2 SMNVEV (reference sequence). This CDR3 has 16 residues. The V gene end was trimmed by 5 bases and the J gene end by 2 bases; junction bases not matched to a gene: 5. In DNA, the CDR3 is TGTGCCAGCAGTCGGGGACTAGCGGGACGGCAAGAGACCCAGTACTTC. It translates to CASSRGLAGRQETQYF.

The rearrangement links TRBV7-9 to TRBJ2-7, with TRBD1 matching 8 bases. Germline lookup yields CDR1 SEHNR and CDR2 FQNEAQ (reference sequence). The V segment lost 1 base and the J segment 6 bases; nucleotides outside the gene matches: 8. The CDR3 consists of 15 residues. CDR3 bases: TGTGCCAGCAGCTTAGAAGGGACAGGTGCCTCCGAGCAGTACTTC. Its translation is CASSLEGTGASEQYF.

This clone occurred once. This chain uses TRBV10-3 with TRBJ2-3; 7 nucleotides agree with TRBD1. The CDR3 extends over 20 amino acids. V was pared by 0 bases and J by 2 bases, with 17 bases of the junction left unmatched. The germline V gene encodes CDR1 ENHRY and CDR2 SYGVKD. The CDR3 DNA is TGTGCCATCAGTGAGTCGGGACAGAGCGCTAAAAGAAGGACCACAGATACGCAGTATTTT. It yields the protein CAISESGQSAKRRTTDTQYF.

The gene calls are TRBV2 and TRBJ2-7; D ambiguous. The V end was cut by 7 bases, the J end by 5 bases, with 12 bases between. There are 12 residues in the CDR3. Germline-derived CDR1 and CDR2 are SNHLY and FYNNEI. CDR3 DNA sequence: TGTGCCAGCACCCAGGCTATTGACGAGCAGTACTTC. Protein sequence: CASTQAIDEQYF.

The chain links TRBV7-3 to TRBJ2-5; TRBD2 matches 11 bases. Trimming at V came to 5 bases and at J to 4 bases, leaving 12 bases not matched to a gene. Germline loops: CDR1 SGHTA, CDR2 FQGTGA. CDR3 length: 17 residues. CDR3 residues: CASSPGLAVRALETQYF. The CDR3 DNA is TGTGCCAGCAGCCCGGGACTAGCGGTCAGGGCCCTAGAGACCCAGTACTTC. The complete variable domain, with remaining parts taken from reference TRBV7-3 and TRBJ2-5, reads GAGVSQTPSNKVTEKGKYVELRCDPISGHTALYWYRQSLGQGPEFLIYFQGTGAADDSGLPNDRFFAVRPEGSVSTLKIQRTERGDSAVYLCASSPGLAVRALETQYFGPGTRLLVL.

The chain combines TRBV13 with TRBJ2-2; TRBD1 matches at 8 bases. This CDR3 is built from 14 residues. J was trimmed by 9 bases and V by 5 bases; bases with no gene match: 8. Germline loops: CDR1 PRHDT, CDR2 FYEKMQ (reference sequence). CDR3 sequence (DNA): TGTGCCAGCAGCCACAGGGGGGCTTCCCGGGAGCTGTTTTTT. It is translated as CASSHRGASRELFF.

This clone was recorded once. The chain couples TRBV6-1 to TRBJ2-7; D possibly corresponds to TRBD1 (6 bases). From germline, CDR1 is MNHNS and CDR2 SASEGT. V was pared by 2 bases and J by 4 bases, with 12 bases between. There are 14 residues in the CDR3. CDR3 residues: CASSERQVFYEQYF. CDR3 bases: TGTGCCAGCAGTGAAAGACAGGTTTTTTACGAGCAGTACTTC.